The 31 T cell receptor beta chains below come from one sample, sequenced in a study of OX40 agonist ivuxolimab in advanced cancers. Profiling relied on immunoSEQ multiplex PCR, and the TCRdb table lists in-frame clones only, not all of them. The sample has approximately 77,000 clones; 92% are singletons. Sample: CD4+ or CD8+ T cells sorted from blood, taken in a trial of the OX40 agonist ivuxolimab. These receptors all stem from an adult with an advanced solid tumor such as melanoma, head and neck, liver or kidney cancer.

A single count supports this clone. One end of the junction fails to match germline, which may point to a read error. The chain links TRBV6-5 to TRBJ2-5; TRBD1 or TRBD2 may be the D gene (5 bases each). Germline V gives CDR1 MNHEY, CDR2 SVGAGI. The CDR3 is 13 amino acids. The CDR3 nucleotides read TGTGCCAGCAGTTACGGGACCTCTGGGGATAGTCACTTC. This gives the protein CASSYGTSGDSHF.

The chain carries TRBV13 and TRBJ2-2; 10 nucleotides line up with TRBD1. The junction had 9 bases not matched to a gene; V was cut back by 5 bases and J by 3 bases. The germline V gene encodes CDR1 PRHDT and CDR2 FYEKMQ (reference sequence). The CDR3 is 17 residues long. In DNA form, the CDR3 reads TGTGCCAGCAGCGCAGGCCCCGGGACAGGGGACACCGGGGAGCTGTTTTTT. Translating it yields CASSAGPGTGDTGELFF.

V usage is TRBV9 and J usage is TRBJ2-1, with a weak D call TRBD2 (6 bases). The CDR3 has 15 residues. Trimming pared 4 bases from V and 0 bases from J, leaving 11 bases between. CDR1 is SGDLS and CDR2 is YYNGEE in the germline V gene. In nucleotides, the CDR3 is TGTGCCAGCAGCTCCCGGGGGAGCTCCTACAATGAGCAGTTCTTC. Translation: CASSSRGSSYNEQFF. Together with reference TRBV9 and TRBJ2-1, the CDR3 gives the full variable domain: DSGVTQTPKHLITATGQRVTLRCSPRSGDLSVYWYQQSLDQGLQFLIQYYNGEERAKGNILERFSAQQFPDLHSELNLSSLELGDSALYFCASSSRGSSYNEQFFGPGTRLTVL.

The table lists this clone with a few counts. CDR3: CASSDPNRGTEAFF. CDR3 DNA: TGCGCCAGCAGTGACCCAAACAGGGGGACTGAAGCTTTCTTT. The chain recombines TRBV10-1 with TRBJ1-1, with TRBD1 matching 8 bases. The ends lost 3 bases at V and 5 bases at J; junction bases unmatched: 5. Germline CDR1 WNHNN, CDR2 SYGVQD (reference sequence). This CDR3 is built from 14 residues.

This clone was detected once. Here the CDR3 reads CASSPRQGTGELFF. As DNA, the CDR3 is TGCGCCAGCAGCCCCAGACAGGGAACCGGGGAGCTGTTTTTT. This chain joins TRBV5-1 and TRBJ2-2, with 7 nucleotides matching TRBD1. CDR1 is SGHRS, CDR2 YFSETQ, per germline. This CDR3 spans 14 amino acids. With V trimmed by 4 bases and J by 5 bases, 5 bases remained unmatched.

The chain is built from TRBV13 and TRBJ2-6, with a possible D match to TRBD1 (5 bases). Germline CDR1 PRHDT, CDR2 FYEKMQ (reference sequence). The CDR3 spans 13 residues. V lost 7 bases and J lost 3, with 7 bases in between. CDR3 DNA sequence: TGTGCCAGCACCCAGGGTGGGGCCAACGTCCTGACTTTC. Residues: CASTQGGANVLTF.

This sequence joins TRBV13 and TRBJ2-1, with a tentative D call TRBD2 (6 bases). V was pared by 3 bases and J by 6 bases, with 12 bases between. CDR3 length: 14 amino acids. Germline CDR1 reads PRHDT; CDR2 reads FYEKMQ (reference sequence). Here the CDR3 reads CASSLQGLFNEQFF. The CDR3 DNA follows: TGTGCCAGCAGCTTGCAGGGACTTTTCAATGAGCAGTTCTTC.

The chain joins TRBV6-5 to TRBJ2-3; a possible D gene is TRBD1 (5 bases). The CDR3 extends over 13 amino acids. CDR1 and CDR2 from the germline V gene are MNHEY and SVGAGI. V dropped 2 bases and J dropped 4 bases, with 7 bases sitting between them. The CDR3 sequence is CASSYQGADTQYF. Written as DNA, the CDR3 is TGTGCCAGCAGTTACCAAGGGGCAGATACGCAGTATTTT.

The chain carries TRBV5-8 and TRBJ2-3, with 7 bases that match TRBD2. The CDR3 length is 16 residues. In germline, CDR1 is SGHTS, CDR2 YDEGEE. The junction had 9 bases not matched to a gene; V was cut back by 4 bases and J by 1 base. CDR3 DNA sequence: TGTGCCAGCAGCCCGGGGACGGGGGGTGGCACAGATACGCAGTATTTT. Residues: CASSPGTGGGTDTQYF.

This clone has more than one count but fewer than ten. V and J are TRBV4-1 and TRBJ1-2; D is uncertain. Trimming removed 1 base at V and 1 base at J, with 19 bases between. The CDR3 covers 18 residues. Germline values: CDR1 MGHRA, CDR2 YSYEKL. This chain's CDR3 is CASSQAPLTAGLNYGYTF. The CDR3 DNA reads TGCGCCAGCAGCCAAGCCCCCCTAACAGCTGGGCTTAACTATGGCTACACCTTC.

Regarding this clone: The sample carries other DNA sequences with the same CDR3. V is TRBV9 and J is TRBJ1-2; 7 bases fit TRBD1. Germline CDR1 reads SGDLS; CDR2 reads YYNGEE. Trimming cost V 0 bases and J 3 bases; bases outside gene matches: 2. The CDR3 totals 14 residues. The CDR3 DNA follows: TGTGCCAGCAGCGTAGGGCAGGGGGACTATGGCTACACCTTC. The encoded protein is CASSVGQGDYGYTF.

This chain connects TRBV25-1 to TRBJ2-5, with D tentatively TRBD1 (6 bases). The V gene lost 6 bases and the J gene lost 1 base, with 15 bases spanning the gap. Germline CDR1 MGHDK, CDR2 SYGVNS. The CDR3 loop spans 15 amino acids. The CDR3 reads CASRAPWTVQETQYF. For the CDR3, the DNA is TGTGCCAGCAGGGCTCCTTGGACAGTCCAAGAGACCCAGTACTTC.

The J gene is TRBJ2-2, the V gene TRBV4-1, with 9 bases fitting TRBD1. Germline CDR1 is MGHRA and CDR2 is YSYEKL. The CDR3 is made up of 17 amino acids. Unmatched junction bases numbered 6, after V lost 0 bases and J lost 4 bases. The CDR3 nucleotides are TGCGCCAGCAGCCAAGAGCCGACAGGGGGGGCCACCGGGGAGCTGTTTTTT. This encodes CASSQEPTGGATGELFF.

The rearrangement uses TRBV9 and TRBJ1-1; no clear D gene. V dropped 3 bases and J dropped 3 bases, with 15 bases sitting between them. The CDR3 consists of 15 residues. CDR1 and CDR2 (germline): SGDLS, YYNGEE. CDR3 region: CASSAPTGKDTEAFF. DNA of the CDR3: TGTGCCAGCAGCGCCCCGACTGGGAAGGACACTGAAGCTTTCTTT.

V is TRBV5-1 and J is TRBJ1-2, with 7 nucleotides matching TRBD1. Losses at the gene ends were 3 bases for V and 6 bases for J; bases not matched to a gene: 11. The CDR3 is 15 amino acids. Germline CDR1 reads SGHRS; CDR2 reads YFSETQ. The CDR3: CASSSPGQITDGYTF. CDR3 nucleotides: TGCGCCAGCAGCTCGCCGGGACAGATAACGGATGGCTACACCTTC.

This sequence joins TRBV5-1 and TRBJ2-2; 11 nucleotides align to TRBD2. There are 16 residues in the CDR3. Germline V gene sequence: CDR1 SGHRS, CDR2 YFSETQ. V dropped 0 bases and J dropped 9; count of bases not matched to a gene: 7. DNA for the CDR3: TGCGCCAGCAGCTTGGGGTTACTAGCGGGGGCCCGGGAGCTGTTTTTT. It encodes CASSLGLLAGARELFF.

V usage is TRBV2 and J usage is TRBJ2-7; the D gene could be TRBD1 or TRBD2 (6 bases each). V was clipped by 11 bases and J by 0 bases, with 11 bases between them. The germline gives CDR1 SNHLY, CDR2 FYNNEI. CDR3 length equals 12 residues. CDR3 nucleotide sequence: TGTGCCGGAGGGGGACCCTCCTACGAGCAGTACTTC. Amino acids: CAGGGPSYEQYF.

The gene calls are TRBV13 and TRBJ2-1, with 11 bases aligning to TRBD1. With 7 bases clipped from V and 3 bases from J, the junction kept 5 bases outside the gene matches. The germline V gene has CDR1 PRHDT and CDR2 FYEKMQ (reference sequence). The CDR3 spans 15 residues. CDR3 amino acids: CASTSGTGGYNEQFF. The CDR3 bases are TGTGCCAGCACCTCCGGGACAGGGGGCTACAATGAGCAGTTCTTC.

This clone was recorded only once. The chain has TRBV1 and TRBJ2-6; the DNA was not used to check the table's D call, TRBD1. TRBV1 is deemed a pseudogene. The CDR3 spans 16 residues. The CDR3 DNA is TGCACCAGCAGATTTTCAGGAAACTCTGGGGCCAACGTCCTGACTTTC. It codes for CTSRFSGNSGANVLTF.

The rearrangement links TRBV4-1 to TRBJ2-7; D perhaps matches TRBD2 (5 bases). V lost 1 base and J 6 bases, leaving 22 bases between the germline ends. The CDR3 runs to 17 residues. CDR1 and CDR2 from the germline V gene are MGHRA and YSYEKL. CDR3 coding DNA: TGCGCCAGCAGCCAAGTTCCGCTTTTAGCGTCCGCTACCGAGCAGTACTTC. Residues: CASSQVPLLASATEQYF.

V usage is TRBV5-4 and J usage is TRBJ2-7; possible D gene TRBD1, 6 bases. Trimming took off 2 bases at V and 5 bases at J, with 14 bases between the two ends. Germline V CDR1 and CDR2: SGHNT, YYREEE (reference sequence). This CDR3 is 14 amino acids long. CDR3 sequence (DNA): TGTGCCAGCAGCTTCGGGCAGGGGTTCGACGAGCAGTACTTC. Translated: CASSFGQGFDEQYF.

The chain has TRBV18 and TRBJ2-2; maybe TRBD1 (5 bases). V dropped 4 bases and J dropped 3 bases, with 9 bases sitting between them. There are 14 residues in the CDR3. Germline-derived CDR1 and CDR2 are KGHSH and LQKENI. In DNA form, the CDR3 reads TGTGCCAGCTCACTGCAGGGTGACACCGGGGAGCTGTTTTTT. Amino acids: CASSLQGDTGELFF.

V usage is TRBV19 and J usage is TRBJ2-7; 9 positions agree with TRBD1. CDR1 is LNHDA and CDR2 is SQIVND in the germline V gene (reference sequence). The CDR3 has 14 amino acids. The V segment lost 7 bases and the J segment 5 bases; nucleotides outside the gene matches: 9. The CDR3 nucleotides read TGTGCCAGTATCCCGGGACAGGGTTCCCACGAGCAGTACTTC. Translating it yields CASIPGQGSHEQYF.

The chain employs TRBV29-1 and TRBJ1-2, with D maybe TRBD1 (6 bases). The CDR3 runs 12 residues. The germline CDR1 and CDR2 sequences are SQVTM and ANQGSEA. V was shortened by 6 bases and J by 7 bases, with 15 bases between the two germline ends. The DNA for the CDR3 is TGCAGCGTAGTGGGGGCGACAGGTGGCTACACCTTC. It codes for CSVVGATGGYTF. Drawing the rest from reference TRBV29-1 and TRBJ1-2, the complete variable domain is SAVISQKPSRDICQRGTSLTIQCQVDSQVTMMFWYRQQPGQSLTLIATANQGSEATYESGFVIDKFPISRPNLTFSTLTVSNMSPEDSSIYLCSVVGATGGYTFGSGTRLTVV.

In this sample, this clone turned up once. V is TRBV2 and J is TRBJ2-3; maybe TRBD1 (5 bases). The V end lost 9 bases, the J end lost 1 base, and 17 bases lay between the germline ends. Germline V lookup: CDR1 SNHLY, CDR2 FYNNEI. The length of the CDR3 is 15 residues. The CDR3 is CASFGPGIGTDTQYF. The CDR3 DNA sequence: TGTGCCAGTTTCGGACCAGGGATTGGCACAGATACGCAGTATTTT.

The chain is built from TRBV30 and TRBJ2-1, with 10 bases that match TRBD2. J was trimmed by 5 bases and V by 0 bases; bases with no gene match: 4. CDR3 length equals 15 residues. The germline V gene has CDR1 GTSNPN and CDR2 SVGIG (reference sequence). DNA of the CDR3: TGTGCCTGGAGTGTTTCTAGCGGGAGACACAATGAGCAGTTCTTC. It is translated as CAWSVSSGRHNEQFF.

This clone occurred once. This same CDR3 is encoded by further DNA sequences in the sample. This chain connects TRBV7-6 to TRBJ1-2, with a weak D call TRBD1 (5 bases). Per the germline V gene, CDR1 is SGHVS and CDR2 is FNYEAQ. V dropped 1 base and J dropped 5 bases, with 14 bases sitting between them. CDR3 length equals 15 residues. As DNA, the CDR3 is TGTGCCAGCAGCTTAGATCTCCAGGGATTGTATGGCTACACCTTC. Protein: CASSLDLQGLYGYTF. The full variable domain, rest sourced from reference TRBV7-6 and TRBJ1-2, is GAGVSQSPRYKVTKRGQDVALRCDPISGHVSLYWYRQALGQGPEFLTYFNYEAQQDKSGLPNDRFSAERPEGSISTLTIQRTEQRDSAMYRCASSLDLQGLYGYTFGSGTRLTVV.

The chain carries TRBV6-4 and TRBJ2-7; 11 bases map to TRBD2. The junction had 5 bases not matched to a gene; V was cut back by 2 bases and J by 2 bases. This CDR3 is 16 amino acids long. From germline, CDR1 is MRHNA and CDR2 SNTAGT. CDR3 bases: TGTGCCAGCAGTGACAGACCGGGACTAGCGGCCTACGAGCAGTACTTC. Its translation: CASSDRPGLAAYEQYF.

CDR3 coding DNA: TGTGCCAGCAGCTTAGACCCCAACGCCGAGGAGGGGGGGAATCAGCCCCAGCATTTT. Translated: CASSLDPNAEEGGNQPQHF. The rearrangement joins TRBV7-2 to TRBJ1-5; tentatively, D is TRBD1 (6 bases). The ends were cut back, 1 base at V and 4 bases at J, with 23 bases in the middle. Germline loops: CDR1 SGHTA, CDR2 FQGNSA. The CDR3 runs to 19 residues.

J is TRBJ1-5 and V is TRBV4-1; 7 positions agree with TRBD1. The CDR3 length is 16 residues. Looked up from germline, CDR1 is MGHRA and CDR2 is YSYEKL. The J segment lost 4 bases and the V segment lost 2 bases, leaving 8 bases of the junction unmatched. The CDR3 loop reads CASSQFEDRPNQPQHF. As DNA, the CDR3 is TGCGCCAGCAGCCAATTCGAGGACAGGCCAAATCAGCCCCAGCATTTT.

This chain links TRBV11-2 with TRBJ2-7, with 8 nucleotides matching TRBD1. Germline CDR1 and CDR2: SGHAT and FQNNGV. The trim removed 2 bases at V and 6 bases at J, leaving 9 bases unmatched. CDR3 length: 15 amino acids. Here the CDR3 DNA reads TGTGCCAGCAGCTTATCGGGACAGGTACTTGGCGAGCAGTACTTC. Its translation is CASSLSGQVLGEQYF.